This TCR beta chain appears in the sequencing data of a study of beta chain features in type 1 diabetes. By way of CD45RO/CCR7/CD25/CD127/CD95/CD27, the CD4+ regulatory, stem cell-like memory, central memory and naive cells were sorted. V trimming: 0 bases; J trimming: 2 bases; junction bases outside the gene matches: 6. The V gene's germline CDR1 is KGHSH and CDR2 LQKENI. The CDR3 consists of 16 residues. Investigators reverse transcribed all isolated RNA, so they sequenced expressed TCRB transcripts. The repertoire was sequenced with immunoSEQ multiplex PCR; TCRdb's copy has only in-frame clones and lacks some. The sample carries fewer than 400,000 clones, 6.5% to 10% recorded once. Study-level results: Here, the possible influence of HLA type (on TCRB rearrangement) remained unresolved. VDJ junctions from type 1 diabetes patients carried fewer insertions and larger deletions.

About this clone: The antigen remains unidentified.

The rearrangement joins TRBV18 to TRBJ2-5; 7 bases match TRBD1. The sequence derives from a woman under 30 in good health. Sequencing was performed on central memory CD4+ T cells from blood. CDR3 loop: CASSPPGGQRQETQYF. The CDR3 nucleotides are TGTGCCAGCTCACCACCTGGGGGACAGAGACAAGAGACCCAGTACTTC.